The entry below describes one TCR beta chain. Antigen specificity is unknown. RNA transcripts gave rise to amplified TCR beta CDR3 regions. A first-round RT-PCR of the TCR CDR3 used the HTBI primer set. TCRdb redid the calling of the multiplex PCR reads with MiXCR, one entry per CDR3 protein. The sample records fewer than 30,000 distinct CDR3 sequences, about 53% being singletons. Trimming took 3 bases from V and 19 from J; bases not matched to a gene: 4. Germline V lookup: CDR1 SGDLS, CDR2 YYNGEE. This CDR3 has 10 residues. These data originate in a study of T cells in Graves' hyperthyroidism and ophthalmopathy. Notes on the study in general: Most thyroid clonotypes expanded above 0.001 were also detected in blood. Before onset, by a median of approximately 5.9 months, the model predicted ophthalmopathy.

Sequencing input: blood. The source of this sequence is a woman in her 40s with Graves' hyperthyroidism that later progressed to Graves' ophthalmopathy. The genes are TRBV9 and TRBJ1-6, with TRBD1 matching over 7 bases. This CDR3 reads CASSARDSHF. The CDR3 DNA reads as TGTGCCAGCAGCGCCCGGGACAGTCACTTT. The full variable domain, its missing parts supplied by reference TRBV9 and TRBJ1-6, is DSGVTQTPKHLITATGQRVTLRCSPRSGDLSVYWYQQSLDQGLQFLIQYYNGEERAKGNILERFSAQQFPDLHSELNLSSLELGDSALYFCASSARDSHFGNGTRLTVT.